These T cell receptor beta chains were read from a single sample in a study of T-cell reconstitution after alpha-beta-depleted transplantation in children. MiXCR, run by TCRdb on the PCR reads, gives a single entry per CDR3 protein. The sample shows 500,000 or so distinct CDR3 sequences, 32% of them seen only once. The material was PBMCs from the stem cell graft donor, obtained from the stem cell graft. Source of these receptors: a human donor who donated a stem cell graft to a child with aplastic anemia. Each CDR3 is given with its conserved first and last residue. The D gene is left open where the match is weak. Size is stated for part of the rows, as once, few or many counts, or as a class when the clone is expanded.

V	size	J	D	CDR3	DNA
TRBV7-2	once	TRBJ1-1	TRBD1	CASRPGQAVTEAFF	TGTGCCAGCAGGCCGGGACAGGCAGTCACTGAAGCTTTCTTT
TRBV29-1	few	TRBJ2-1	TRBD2	CSAYEPGLADNEQFF	TGCAGCGCCTATGAACCGGGACTAGCGGACAATGAGCAGTTCTTC
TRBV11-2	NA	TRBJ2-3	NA	CASSSDPGSTQYF	TGTGCCAGCAGCTCAGATCCGGGGAGTACGCAGTATTTT
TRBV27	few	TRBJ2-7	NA	CASMSLYEQYF	TGTGCCAGCATGTCTCTCTACGAGCAGTACTTC
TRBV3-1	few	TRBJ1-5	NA	CASSQGQGNAGQPQHF	TGTGCCAGCAGCCAAGGCCAGGGGAACGCGGGTCAGCCCCAGCATTTT
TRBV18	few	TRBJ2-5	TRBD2	CASSPIQVTSTNYQETQYF	TGTGCCAGCTCACCGATACAAGTGACTAGCACCAATTACCAAGAGACCCAGTACTTC
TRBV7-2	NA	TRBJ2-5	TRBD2	CASSFWAGGAETQYF	TGTGCCAGCAGCTTTTGGGCGGGAGGGGCAGAGACCCAGTACTTC
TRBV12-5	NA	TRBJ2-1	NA	CASGLGTSAYNEQFF	TGTGCTAGTGGTTTGGGGACCAGCGCATACAATGAGCAGTTCTTC
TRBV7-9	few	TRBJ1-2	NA	CASSLVADGYTF	TGTGCCAGCAGCTTAGTGGCGGATGGCTACACCTTC
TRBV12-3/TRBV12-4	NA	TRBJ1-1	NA	CASSLFTNTEAFF	TGTGCCAGCAGTTTATTTACGAACACTGAAGCTTTCTTT
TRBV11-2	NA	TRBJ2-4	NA	CASSIGKTKIGGIQYF	TGTGCCAGCAGCATCGGTAAAACCAAAATTGGAGGCATTCAGTACTTC
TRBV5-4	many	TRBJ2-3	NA	CASSLESTAADTQYF	TGTGCCAGCAGCTTGGAGAGTACCGCGGCAGATACGCAGTATTTT
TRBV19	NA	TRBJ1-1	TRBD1	CASSTDRAGTEAFF	TGTGCCAGTAGTACGGACAGGGCAGGGACTGAAGCTTTCTTT
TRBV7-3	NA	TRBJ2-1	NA	CASSLYGGSYNEQFF	TGTGCCAGCAGCTTATACGGGGGTTCCTACAATGAGCAGTTCTTC
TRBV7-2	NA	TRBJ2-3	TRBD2	CASSLGEGLSTDTQYF	TGTGCCAGCAGCCTAGGGGAGGGCCTTAGCACAGATACGCAGTATTTT
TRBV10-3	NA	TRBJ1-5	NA	CAISPDNNQPQHF	TGTGCCATCAGCCCGGACAACAATCAGCCCCAGCATTTT
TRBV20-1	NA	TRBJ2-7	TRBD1	CSARDLGTGSYEQYF	TGCAGTGCTAGAGATCTAGGGACAGGCTCCTACGAGCAGTACTTC
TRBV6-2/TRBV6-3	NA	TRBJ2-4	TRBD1	CASSGTGGMNIQYF	TGTGCCAGCAGCGGGACAGGGGGAATGAACATTCAGTACTTC
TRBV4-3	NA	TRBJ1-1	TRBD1	CASSQETGANAEAFF	TGCGCCAGCAGCCAAGAGACAGGGGCAAATGCTGAAGCTTTCTTT
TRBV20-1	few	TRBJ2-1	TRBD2	CSASESLAGAYNEQFF	TGCAGTGCTTCTGAATCACTAGCGGGAGCTTACAATGAGCAGTTCTTC
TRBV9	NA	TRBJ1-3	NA	CASSVNPEGLSGNTIYF	TGTGCCAGCAGCGTAAACCCAGAGGGGCTCTCTGGAAACACCATATATTTT
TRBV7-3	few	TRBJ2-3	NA	CASSFRDGAGRQDTQYF	TGTGCCAGCAGCTTTCGGGATGGAGCGGGCCGCCAAGATACGCAGTATTTT
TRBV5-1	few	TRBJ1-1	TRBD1	CASSLGTGTMNTEAFF	TGCGCCAGCAGCTTGGGGACAGGGACAATGAACACTGAAGCTTTCTTT
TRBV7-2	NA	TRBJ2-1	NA	CASRTGSNEQFF	TGTGCCAGCAGGACCGGGTCCAATGAGCAGTTCTTC
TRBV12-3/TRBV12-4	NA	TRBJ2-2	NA	CASSLIGSDTGELFF	TGTGCCAGCAGTTTAATCGGGTCAGACACCGGGGAGCTGTTTTTT
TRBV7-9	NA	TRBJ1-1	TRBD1	CASSTTDRGRGTEAFF	TGTGCCAGCAGCACTACTGACAGGGGGCGCGGGACTGAAGCTTTCTTT
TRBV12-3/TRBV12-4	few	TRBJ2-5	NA	CASSLQREETQYF	TGTGCCAGCAGTTTGCAGCGGGAAGAGACCCAGTACTTC
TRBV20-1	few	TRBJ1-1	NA	CSASLSGDQGLNTEAFF	TGCAGTGCTAGCCTCTCAGGGGACCAAGGATTGAACACTGAAGCTTTCTTT
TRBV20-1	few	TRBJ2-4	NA	CSARAPHVLENIQYF	TGCAGTGCTAGAGCTCCCCACGTTCTCGAAAACATTCAGTACTTC
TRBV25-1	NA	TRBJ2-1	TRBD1	CASGHRGPYNEQFF	TGTGCCAGCGGGCACAGGGGCCCCTACAATGAGCAGTTCTTC
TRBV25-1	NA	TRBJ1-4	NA	CASSVPGADEKLFF	TGTGCCAGCAGTGTTCCGGGGGCTGATGAAAAACTGTTTTTT
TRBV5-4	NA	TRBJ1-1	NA	CASSERQLGFTEAFF	TGTGCCAGCAGCGAACGACAGCTTGGGTTCACTGAAGCTTTCTTT
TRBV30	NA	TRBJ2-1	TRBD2	CAWGLAGAWLEQFF	TGTGCCTGGGGACTAGCGGGAGCCTGGCTGGAGCAGTTCTTC
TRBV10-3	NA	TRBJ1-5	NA	CAISEWQGWDQPQHF	TGTGCCATCAGTGAGTGGCAGGGGTGGGATCAGCCCCAGCATTTT
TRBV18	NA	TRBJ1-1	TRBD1	CASSQSRDRVNTEAFF	TGTGCCAGCTCGCAAAGCCGGGACAGGGTAAACACTGAAGCTTTCTTT
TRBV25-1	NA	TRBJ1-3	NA	CASSRYSGNTIYF	TGTGCCAGCAGTCGGTACTCTGGAAACACCATATATTTT
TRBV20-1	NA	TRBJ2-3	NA	CSATALPDTQYF	TGCAGTGCCACCGCACTCCCAGATACGCAGTATTTT
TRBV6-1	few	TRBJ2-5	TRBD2	CASSLWWTSGSKVQETQYF	TGTGCCAGCAGTCTGTGGTGGACTAGCGGGAGTAAGGTTCAAGAGACCCAGTACTTC
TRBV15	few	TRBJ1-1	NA	CATSRDLGQMNTEAFF	TGTGCCACCAGCAGAGATTTAGGACAGATGAACACTGAAGCTTTCTTT
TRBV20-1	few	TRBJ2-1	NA	CSASPPRTEQYSYNEQFF	TGCAGTGCTAGCCCCCCCCGGACAGAACAATACTCCTACAATGAGCAGTTCTTC
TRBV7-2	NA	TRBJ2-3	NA	CASSLVFQNTDTQYF	TGTGCCAGCAGCTTAGTGTTCCAGAACACAGATACGCAGTATTTT
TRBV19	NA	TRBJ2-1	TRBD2	CATASVSGGRGTYNEQFF	TGTGCCACCGCAAGTGTTAGCGGGGGTAGAGGAACCTACAATGAGCAGTTCTTC
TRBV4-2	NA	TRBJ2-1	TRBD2	CASSPWGLAGGQVGNEQFF	TGTGCCAGCAGCCCCTGGGGACTAGCGGGAGGGCAAGTAGGCAATGAGCAGTTCTTC
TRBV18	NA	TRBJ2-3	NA	CASSSRDSTDTQYF	TGTGCCAGTTCCTCCAGGGACTCCACAGATACGCAGTATTTT
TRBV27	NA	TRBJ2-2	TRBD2	CASRRLAGVVLDTGELFF	TGTGCCAGCAGACGACTAGCGGGAGTTGTATTGGACACCGGGGAGCTGTTTTTT
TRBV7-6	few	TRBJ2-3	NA	CASGILGASTDTQYF	TGTGCCAGCGGGATTCTAGGGGCTAGCACAGATACGCAGTATTTT
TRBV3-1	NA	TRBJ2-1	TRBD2	CASSQERGRAMGNEQFF	TGTGCCAGCAGCCAAGAACGCGGGAGGGCCATGGGGAATGAGCAGTTCTTC
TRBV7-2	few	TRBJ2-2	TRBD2	CASVRTSMYGELFF	TGTGCCAGCGTGCGGACTAGCATGTATGGGGAGCTGTTTTTT
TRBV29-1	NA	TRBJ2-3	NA	CSVDKGVSTDTQYF	TGCAGCGTTGACAAAGGGGTTAGCACAGATACGCAGTATTTT
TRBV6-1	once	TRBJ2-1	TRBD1	CASSRPGQTYNEQFF	TGTGCCAGCAGCCGCCCGGGACAGACATACAATGAGCAGTTCTTC
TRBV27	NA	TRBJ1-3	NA	CASRPGGHDSGNTIYF	TGTGCCAGCCGTCCGGGGGGCCACGACTCTGGAAACACCATATATTTT
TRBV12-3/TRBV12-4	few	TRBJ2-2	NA	CASSLRQRTTGELFF	TGTGCCAGCAGTTTAAGGCAACGGACCACCGGGGAGCTGTTTTTT
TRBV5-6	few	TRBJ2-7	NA	CASSAWGLYGREQYF	TGTGCCAGCAGCGCATGGGGGCTATATGGTCGCGAGCAGTACTTC